The next 14 T cell receptor beta chains were all read from a single sample in a study of T cells in tuberculosis. The sample's time point: new active TB diagnosis, blood taken before or within 7 days of starting treatment. The method was immunoSEQ multiplex PCR; TCRdb's version includes in-frame clones alone and lacks a portion of them. Of 25,000 to 40,000 clones detected, 87% appear once; the ten largest clones hold 5% to 5.5%. This sample comprised PBMCs, obtained at tuberculosis diagnosis. These receptor sequences come from an adult with tuberculosis.

The chain carries TRBV9 and TRBJ1-2; D is uncertain. Trimming took 2 bases from V and 1 from J, leaving 9 bases between them. Germline V gene sequence: CDR1 SGDLS, CDR2 YYNGEE. The CDR3 is 14 residues long. In DNA form, the CDR3 reads TGTGCCAGCAGCGTGGCCCTCAGTAACTATGGCTACACCTTC. Translation: CASSVALSNYGYTF.

The CDR3: CASKTGGTHKRTQYF. The DNA of the CDR3 is TGTGCCAGCAAAACAGGGGGGACACACAAGAGAACCCAGTACTTC. This chain links TRBV6-5 with TRBJ2-5; 8 positions match TRBD1. With 7 bases clipped from V and 8 bases from J, the junction kept 15 bases outside the gene matches. CDR3 length: 15 residues. CDR1 is MNHEY, CDR2 SVGAGI, per germline.

The chain links TRBV2 to TRBJ2-5; D gene ambiguous. CDR3 size: 11 residues. Germline-derived CDR1 and CDR2 are SNHLY and FYNNEI. DNA for the CDR3: TGTGCTTCCCTTCTTGAAGAGACCCAGTACTTC. As protein: CASLLEETQYF. Based on the CDR3 plus reference TRBV2 and TRBJ2-5, the full variable domain is EPEVTQTPSHQVTQMGQEVILRCVPISNHLYFYWYRQILGQKVEFLVSFYNNEISEKSEIFDDQFSVERPDGSNFTLKIRSTKLEDSAMYFCASLLEETQYFGPGTRLLVL.

The sample holds a few counts of this clone. V gene TRBV28 combines with J gene TRBJ1-5; 12 bases match TRBD1. V dropped 7 bases and J dropped 6; count of bases not matched to a gene: 7. The CDR3 contains 15 residues. Germline V gene lookup returns CDR1 MDHEN and CDR2 SYDVKM. CDR3 sequence (DNA): TGTGCCAGCACCGCCCGGGACAGGGGGCGTCAGCCCCAGCATTTT. It is translated as CASTARDRGRQPQHF.

The CDR3 sequence: CASTPAGRGSSPLHF. In DNA form, the CDR3 reads TGTGCCAGCACCCCCGCGGGGAGGGGGTCCTCACCCCTCCACTTT. The chain recombines TRBV5-6 with TRBJ1-6; a possible D gene is TRBD1 (6 bases). Trimming shortened V by 6 bases and J by 10 bases, and 20 bases separated the two germline ends. The germline V gene has CDR1 SGHDT and CDR2 YYEEEE. The CDR3 extends over 15 amino acids.

CDR3 sequence (DNA): TGCGCCAGCAGCGCAGGTCTGGTAGGCACAGATACGCAGTATTTT. Translated, it gives CASSAGLVGTDTQYF. The V gene is TRBV5-1, the J gene TRBJ2-3; no definite D call. Trimming stripped 4 bases from V and 1 base from J, with 13 bases between. Germline CDR1 SGHRS, CDR2 YFSETQ. The CDR3 covers 15 residues.

The chain recombines TRBV25-1 with TRBJ1-5; TRBD1 agrees at 9 bases. The CDR3 is 12 residues long. V shed 8 bases, J shed 4 bases, and the junction held 0 bases outside the gene matches. Looked up from germline, CDR1 is MGHDK and CDR2 is SYGVNS. DNA of the CDR3: TGTGCCAGCGGACAGGGGAATCAGCCCCAGCATTTT. Encoded protein: CASGQGNQPQHF.

The V call is TRBV5-6, the J call TRBJ2-7; 10 bases match TRBD2. Losses at the gene ends were 0 bases for V and 3 bases for J; bases not matched to a gene: 6. Germline CDR1 SGHDT, CDR2 YYEEEE. The CDR3 is 16 residues long. The CDR3 region is CASSLEGLAADYEQYF. CDR3 nucleotide sequence: TGTGCCAGCAGCTTGGAAGGACTAGCGGCAGACTACGAGCAGTACTTC.

The J gene is TRBJ2-7, the V gene TRBV5-8; maybe TRBD1 (5 bases). Germline CDR1 reads SGHTS; CDR2 reads YDEGEE. The V gene lost 0 bases and the J gene lost 2 bases, with 9 bases spanning the gap. This CDR3 comprises 14 residues. The CDR3 DNA sequence: TGTGCCAGCAGCTTGGCATCAGGGACCTACGAGCAGTACTTC. Translated, it gives CASSLASGTYEQYF.

The count of this clone is one. This chain uses TRBV4-1 with TRBJ1-1, with a weak D call TRBD1 (6 bases). The CDR3 loop spans 14 amino acids. From germline, CDR1 is MGHRA and CDR2 YSYEKL. V lost 4 bases and J lost 4, with 13 bases in between. In nucleotides, the CDR3 is TGCGCCAGCAGCCTGTTGACAGGCGGCACTGAAGCTTTCTTT. It codes for CASSLLTGGTEAFF.

The genes are TRBV16 and TRBJ1-5, with a possible D match to TRBD1 (5 bases). Germline CDR1 is KGHSY and CDR2 is FQNENV. The length of the CDR3 is 13 residues. The V gene lost 4 bases and the J gene lost 8 bases, with 12 bases spanning the gap. The CDR3 DNA sequence: TGTGCCAGCAGCCTCCTCAAACAGGAGCCCCAGCATTTT. Its translation is CASSLLKQEPQHF.

Sample share makes this clone medium-sized. Here the CDR3 DNA reads TGCGCCAGCAGCCAAGTGGAGGGTGGCAATTCACCCCTCCACTTT. It yields the protein CASSQVEGGNSPLHF. The genes are TRBV4-1 and TRBJ1-6; D is unresolved. V was shortened by 1 base and J by 7 bases, with 11 bases between the two germline ends. From germline, CDR1 is MGHRA and CDR2 YSYEKL. The CDR3 has 15 residues.

The chain is built from TRBV27 and TRBJ2-1, with 7 bases matching TRBD1. This CDR3 region has 15 residues. Unmatched junction bases numbered 12, after V lost 5 bases and J lost 8 bases. The germline gives CDR1 MNHEY, CDR2 SMNVEV (reference sequence). DNA for the CDR3: TGTGCCAGCAGTAACCGACAGGGCAGAAATTATGAGCAGTTCTTC. Translating it yields CASSNRQGRNYEQFF.

The rearrangement links TRBV10-3 to TRBJ1-1; weak D call: TRBD1 (6 bases). The germline V gene has CDR1 ENHRY and CDR2 SYGVKD. V lost 0 bases and J 3 bases, leaving 8 bases between the germline ends. This CDR3 is built from 14 residues. The CDR3 region is CAISESQGYTEAFF. The CDR3 region has the DNA TGTGCCATCAGTGAGTCACAGGGATACACTGAAGCTTTCTTT.